This T cell receptor (beta chain) was sequenced in a study of blood T cell repertoires in COVID-19. The overall study: The United States, Italy and Spain were the sources of the acute and convalescent COVID-19 samples. PBMCs, B-cell-depleted T cells, or T cells were the source of the cDNA or gDNA that made up the material.

Per the original methods: The authors estimated nucleated cell counts from reference gene primer amplification. Libraries were prepared by immunoSEQ multiplex PCR; TCRdb keeps only in-frame clonotypes and omits some of them. D and trimming were read from the DNA, whereas the V and J calls and clone size are those reported in that table. The repertoire includes roughly 200,000 clones, around three quarters of them detected once, and around 5.4% sits in the top ten. V shed 3 bases and J 7 bases; nucleotides not matched to a gene: 0. Per the germline V gene, CDR1 is LNHNV and CDR2 is YYDKDF (reference sequence). There are 14 residues in the CDR3.

The receptor comes from a woman in her seventies with acute or convalescent COVID-19. Sample: peripheral blood. The chain uses TRBV15 and TRBJ1-4, with 12 bases fitting TRBD1. The CDR3 sequence: CATSRGQGAEKLFF. The CDR3 bases are TGTGCCACCAGCAGGGGACAGGGGGCTGAAAAACTGTTTTTT.